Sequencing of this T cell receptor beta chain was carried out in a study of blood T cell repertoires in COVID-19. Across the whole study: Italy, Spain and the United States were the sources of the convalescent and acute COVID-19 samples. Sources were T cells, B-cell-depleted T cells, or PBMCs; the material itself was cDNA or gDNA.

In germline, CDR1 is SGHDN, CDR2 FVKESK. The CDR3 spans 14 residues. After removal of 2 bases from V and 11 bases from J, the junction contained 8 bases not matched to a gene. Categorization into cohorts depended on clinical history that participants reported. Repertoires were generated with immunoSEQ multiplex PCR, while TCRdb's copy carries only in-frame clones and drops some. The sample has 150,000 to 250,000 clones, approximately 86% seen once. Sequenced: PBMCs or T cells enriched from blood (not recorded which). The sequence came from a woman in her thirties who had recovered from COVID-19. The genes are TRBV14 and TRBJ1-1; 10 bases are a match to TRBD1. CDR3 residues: CASSQRDRGKVAFF. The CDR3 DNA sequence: TGTGCCAGCAGCCAAAGGGACAGGGGTAAAGTGGCTTTCTTT.